This is a list of T cell receptor beta chains from one sample in a study of cytomegalovirus exposure and HLA in healthy donors. Libraries were prepared by immunoSEQ multiplex PCR; TCRdb keeps only in-frame clonotypes and omits some of them. The repertoire holds under 300,000 clones, with approximately 81% as singletons. Sequencing was performed on PBMCs. These receptor sequences come from a woman in her fifties or sixties in good health and CMV-seropositive. Both conserved end residues are part of each CDR3. Each record gives: J gene, clone size, V gene, D gene, CDR3 protein, CDR3 DNA. A D gene is named only where the DNA matches it firmly. Size tells how often a clone was seen (once, few, many) or the class of an expanded clone, and some rows leave it out.

TRBJ1-6	NA	TRBV28	NA	CASKLRQFNSPLHF	TGTGCCAGCAAGCTGCGGCAGTTCAATTCACCCCTCCACTTT
TRBJ2-6	NA	TRBV18	NA	CASSPNRQSSGANVLTF	TGTGCCAGCTCACCAAATAGACAAAGCTCTGGGGCCAACGTCCTGACTTTC
TRBJ1-2	NA	TRBV4-1	NA	CASSQEQLLSNYGYTF	TGCGCCAGCAGCCAAGAACAGCTACTCTCTAACTATGGCTACACCTTC
TRBJ2-1	few	TRBV28	TRBD1	CAVRDRDYNEQFF	TGTGCCGTCCGGGACAGGGATTACAATGAGCAGTTCTTC
TRBJ1-3	few	TRBV28	NA	CASSLSARAGTIYF	TGTGCCAGCAGTTTATCAGCCAGGGCGGGGACCATATATTTT
TRBJ1-5	NA	TRBV5-1	NA	CASSFDGGNQPQHF	TGCGCCAGCAGCTTTGACGGGGGAAATCAGCCCCAGCATTTT
TRBJ2-2	NA	TRBV5-1	NA	CASSLKGQGSTGELFF	TGCGCCAGCAGCTTGAAGGGGCAGGGAAGCACCGGGGAGCTGTTTTTT
TRBJ1-5	NA	TRBV12-5	NA	CASATGGNQPQHF	TGTGCTAGTGCAACGGGGGGCAATCAGCCCCAGCATTTT
TRBJ2-1	NA	TRBV6-1	TRBD2	CASSELYGTSGSSYNEQFF	TGTGCCAGCAGTGAACTCTACGGGACTAGCGGAAGCTCCTACAATGAGCAGTTCTTC
TRBJ1-2	NA	TRBV19	NA	CASSIGQAANYGYTF	TGTGCCAGTAGTATAGGACAGGCGGCTAACTATGGCTACACCTTC
TRBJ1-1	NA	TRBV29-1	TRBD1	CSVGQGRSTEAFF	TGCAGCGTCGGACAGGGTAGGAGTACTGAAGCTTTCTTT
TRBJ2-1	few	TRBV19	TRBD2	CASSPGLAAAYNEQFF	TGTGCCAGTAGTCCCGGCCTAGCGGCCGCCTACAATGAGCAGTTCTTC
TRBJ2-1	NA	TRBV4-1	TRBD2	CASSQYEGLGGANEQFF	TGCGCCAGCAGCCAATATGAGGGACTAGGCGGGGCCAATGAGCAGTTCTTC
TRBJ1-5	NA	TRBV19	NA	CASSIQQVRQPQHF	TGTGCCAGTAGTATACAACAGGTTCGCCAGCCCCAGCATTTT
TRBJ1-1	few	TRBV11-2	TRBD1	CASSPRTGNTEAFF	TGTGCCAGCAGCCCGCGGACAGGGAACACTGAAGCTTTCTTT
TRBJ1-5	NA	TRBV27	TRBD1	CATRDRGQGYSNQPQHF	TGTGCCACCCGGGACAGGGGGCAAGGTTATAGCAATCAGCCCCAGCATTTT
TRBJ2-3	few	TRBV5-4	NA	CASSQNTDTQYF	TGTGCCAGCAGCCAGAACACAGATACGCAGTATTTT
TRBJ2-5	NA	TRBV29-1	TRBD1	CSVDSGQGVETQYF	TGCAGCGTTGATTCAGGACAGGGTGTAGAGACCCAGTACTTC
TRBJ2-3	NA	TRBV18	TRBD2	CASSSTSGTSGTKRGTDTQYF	TGTGCCAGCTCATCCACCTCCGGGACTAGCGGGACTAAGAGGGGCACAGATACGCAGTATTTT
TRBJ1-1	NA	TRBV19	TRBD1	CASKDRENTEAFF	TGTGCCAGTAAAGACAGGGAAAACACTGAAGCTTTCTTT
TRBJ2-1	NA	TRBV2	TRBD1	CASRATGRGYNEQFF	TGTGCCAGCAGGGCGACAGGGCGAGGGTACAATGAGCAGTTCTTC